A single T cell receptor (beta chain) is shown here with its context. Its antigen is not identified. The source of the sample is a study of shared clonotypes between healthy human individuals. The wider study: The donor pool was made up of a couple of women and a few men aged 18 to 49. Study-wide findings and caveats: Clonotypes shared by all four donors outscored non-shared clonotypes in generation probability. Sampling covered nothing but blood. Tissue TCR repertoires likely differ from those found in blood. Even with large depth, rarefaction showed that sorted-subset sequencing was incomplete.

CDR3 length: 13 amino acids. The junction had 5 bases not matched to a gene; V was cut back by 3 bases and J by 7 bases. In germline, CDR1 is MNHEY, CDR2 SMNVEV (reference sequence). TCRdb keeps only in-frame clones here, not all; method: immunoSEQ multiplex PCR. The repertoire holds over a million clones, with roughly 96% as singletons. Sequencing input: naive CD4+ T cells sorted from blood. Subset defined: CD45RA+ positively selected. This chain connects TRBV27 to TRBJ1-2, with 7 nucleotides matching TRBD1. This receptor was identified in a man younger than 45 in good health. The CDR3: CASSLQQGFGYTF. CDR3 bases: TGTGCCAGCAGTTTGCAACAGGGGTTTGGCTACACCTTC.